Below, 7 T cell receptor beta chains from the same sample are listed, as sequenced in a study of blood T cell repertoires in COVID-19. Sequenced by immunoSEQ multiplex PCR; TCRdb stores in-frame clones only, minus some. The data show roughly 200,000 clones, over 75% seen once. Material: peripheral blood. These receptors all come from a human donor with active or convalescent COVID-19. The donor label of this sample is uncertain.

CDR3 nucleotide sequence: TGTGCCATCAGTGAGTCCGGACTAACCTCTCGAACCACAGATACGCAGTATTTT. Translation: CAISESGLTSRTTDTQYF. The V and J genes are TRBV10-3 and TRBJ2-3; tentative D call: TRBD2 (6 bases). The length of the CDR3 is 18 residues. Germline assignment: CDR1 ENHRY and CDR2 SYGVKD. V lost 0 bases to trimming and J lost 2 bases, with 18 bases between them.

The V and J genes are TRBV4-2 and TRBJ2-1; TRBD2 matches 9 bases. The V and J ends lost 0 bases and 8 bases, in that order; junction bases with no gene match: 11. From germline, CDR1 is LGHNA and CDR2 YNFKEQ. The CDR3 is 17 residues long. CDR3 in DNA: TGTGCCAGCAGCCAAGAGAACCGGGGCGGGAGGGCCCATGAGCAGTTCTTC. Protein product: CASSQENRGGRAHEQFF.

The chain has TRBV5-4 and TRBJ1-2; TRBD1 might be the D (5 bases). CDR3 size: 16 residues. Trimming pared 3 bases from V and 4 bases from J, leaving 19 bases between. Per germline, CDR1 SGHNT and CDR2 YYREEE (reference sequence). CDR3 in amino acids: CASSWGGTLGSYGYTF. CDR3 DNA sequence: TGTGCCAGCAGCTGGGGCGGGACTCTGGGCTCCTATGGCTACACCTTC.

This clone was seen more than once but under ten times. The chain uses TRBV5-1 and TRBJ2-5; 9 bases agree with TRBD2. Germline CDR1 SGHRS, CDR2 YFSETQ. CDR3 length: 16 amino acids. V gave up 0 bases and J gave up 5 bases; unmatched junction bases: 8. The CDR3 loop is CASSLEVSGSVETQYF. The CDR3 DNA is TGCGCCAGCAGCTTGGAGGTTAGCGGGAGTGTTGAGACCCAGTACTTC.

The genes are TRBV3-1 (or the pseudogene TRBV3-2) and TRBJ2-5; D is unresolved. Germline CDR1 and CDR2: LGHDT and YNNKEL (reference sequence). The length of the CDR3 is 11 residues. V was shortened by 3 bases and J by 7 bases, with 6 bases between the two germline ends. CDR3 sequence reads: CASSQSVTQYF. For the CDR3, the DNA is TGTGCCAGCAGCCAGAGCGTGACCCAGTACTTC.

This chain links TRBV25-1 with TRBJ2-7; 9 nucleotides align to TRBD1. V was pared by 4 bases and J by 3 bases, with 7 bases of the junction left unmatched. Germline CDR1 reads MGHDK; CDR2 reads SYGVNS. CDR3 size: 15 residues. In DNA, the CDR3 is TGTGCCAGCAGTGGAACCGGGACAGGGATCTACGAGCAGTACTTC. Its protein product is CASSGTGTGIYEQYF.

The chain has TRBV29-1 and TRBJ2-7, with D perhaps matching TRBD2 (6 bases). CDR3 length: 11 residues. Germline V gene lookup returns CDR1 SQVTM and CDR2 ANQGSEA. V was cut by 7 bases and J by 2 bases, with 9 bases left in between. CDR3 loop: CSAAGTYEQYF. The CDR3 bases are TGCAGCGCCGCGGGGACCTACGAGCAGTACTTC.